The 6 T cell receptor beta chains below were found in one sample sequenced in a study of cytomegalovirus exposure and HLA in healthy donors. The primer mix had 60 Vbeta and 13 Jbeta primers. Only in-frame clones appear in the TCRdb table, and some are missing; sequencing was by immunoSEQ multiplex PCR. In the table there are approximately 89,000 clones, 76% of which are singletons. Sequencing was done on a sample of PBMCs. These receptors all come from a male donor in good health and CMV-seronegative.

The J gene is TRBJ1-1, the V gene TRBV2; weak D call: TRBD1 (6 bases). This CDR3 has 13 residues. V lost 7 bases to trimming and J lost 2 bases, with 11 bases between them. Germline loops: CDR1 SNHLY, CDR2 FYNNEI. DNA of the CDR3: TGTGCCAGCAACGCGGACAGAAACACTGAAGCTTTCTTT. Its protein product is CASNADRNTEAFF. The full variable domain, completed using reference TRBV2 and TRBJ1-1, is EPEVTQTPSHQVTQMGQEVILRCVPISNHLYFYWYRQILGQKVEFLVSFYNNEISEKSEIFDDQFSVERPDGSNFTLKIRSTKLEDSAMYFCASNADRNTEAFFGQGTRLTVV.

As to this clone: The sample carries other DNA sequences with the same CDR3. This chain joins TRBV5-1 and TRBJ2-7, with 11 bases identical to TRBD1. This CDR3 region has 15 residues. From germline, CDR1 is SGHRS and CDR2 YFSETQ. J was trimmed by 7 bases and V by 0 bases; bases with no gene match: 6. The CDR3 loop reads CASSLAGTGGEEQYF. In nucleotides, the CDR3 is TGCGCCAGCAGCTTGGCCGGGACAGGGGGAGAAGAGCAGTACTTC.

In DNA, the CDR3 is TGCGCCAGCAGCTTTGGCTACCAAGAGACCCAGTACTTC. This codes for CASSFGYQETQYF. The chain couples TRBV5-1 to TRBJ2-5; D is uncertain. The CDR3 runs to 13 residues. Between the trimmed V and J ends, which lost 2 bases and 0 bases, there was a span of 5 bases. CDR1 and CDR2 (germline): SGHRS, YFSETQ.

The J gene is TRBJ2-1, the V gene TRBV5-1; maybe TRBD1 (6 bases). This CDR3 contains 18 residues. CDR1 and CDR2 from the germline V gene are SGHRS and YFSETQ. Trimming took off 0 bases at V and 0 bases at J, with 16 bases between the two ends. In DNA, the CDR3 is TGCGCCAGCAGCTTGGGACAGGACGCACGAGCCTCCTACAATGAGCAGTTCTTC. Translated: CASSLGQDARASYNEQFF.

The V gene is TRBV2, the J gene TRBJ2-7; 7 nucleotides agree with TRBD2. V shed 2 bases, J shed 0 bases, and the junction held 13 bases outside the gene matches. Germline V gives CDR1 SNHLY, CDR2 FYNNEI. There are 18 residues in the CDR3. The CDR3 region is CASSESGLSGLSSYEQYF. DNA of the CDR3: TGTGCCAGCAGTGAAAGCGGCCTTAGCGGGTTGAGCTCCTACGAGCAGTACTTC. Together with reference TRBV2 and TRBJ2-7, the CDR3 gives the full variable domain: EPEVTQTPSHQVTQMGQEVILRCVPISNHLYFYWYRQILGQKVEFLVSFYNNEISEKSEIFDDQFSVERPDGSNFTLKIRSTKLEDSAMYFCASSESGLSGLSSYEQYFGPGTRLTVT.

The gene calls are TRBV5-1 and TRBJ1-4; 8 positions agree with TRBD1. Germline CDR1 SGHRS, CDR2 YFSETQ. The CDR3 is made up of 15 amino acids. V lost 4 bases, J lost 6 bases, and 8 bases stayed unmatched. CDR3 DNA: TGCGCCAGCAGCCCAAGGGACAGGTCGCATGAAAAACTGTTTTTT. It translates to CASSPRDRSHEKLFF.